This TCR beta chain was sequenced for a study of T-cell memory formation after mild COVID-19. Study details: TCR clusters were mostly confined to one donor each. The study's findings and limits: Some clones that responded were present in memory (sampled pre-infection), which suggests cross-reactive memory joined.

Germline CDR1 reads DFQATT; CDR2 reads SNEGSKA (reference sequence). V lost 5 bases and J lost 7; bases outside the gene matches: 2. The CDR3 extends over 12 amino acids. A note on this clonotype: Antigen specificity is unknown.

TCRdb reprocessed the 5' RACE reads with MiXCR, giving one entry per CDR3 protein. Among under 700,000 distinct CDR3 sequences listed, about 20% were seen once. The source is an adult woman who had mild COVID-19 (a few samples of this study predate the infection). Cell type and time point are not known. The sample comprised PBMCs or a T cell subset sorted from them (not recorded which). The chain couples TRBV20-1 to TRBJ2-7; TRBD2 matches at 13 bases. CDR3 in DNA: TGCAGTGCTCTGGGACTAGCGGGAGAGCAGTACTTC. The encoded protein is CSALGLAGEQYF.